The T cell receptor beta chain under discussion was sequenced for a study of blood T cells in healthy people across ages. Study results and caveats: The unknown donor CMV status may have confounded expanded clonotype changes.

Germline V gene sequence: CDR1 ENHRY, CDR2 SYGVKD. This CDR3 spans 15 amino acids. V shed 6 bases and J shed 2 bases, with 14 bases lying between them. Comments on this clonotype: Its cognate antigen is unknown.

Then a second PCR, running roughly 7 to 11 cycles, was carried out with a sample-barcoded 5' primer and a J-beta primer mix. TCRdb passed the 5' RACE reads through MiXCR, listing each CDR3 protein once. Found here are over 950,000 distinct CDR3 sequences, around two fifths of them singletons; the top ten hold around 14%. Source material: blood. This TCR was sampled from a man between 18 and 29 years old in good health. This sequence joins TRBV10-3 and TRBJ1-3; possibly TRBD1 for D (5 bases). The CDR3 DNA reads TGTGCCATCAGCGGGGACCTTTCTACTGGAAACACCATATATTTT. Translated: CAISGDLSTGNTIYF.